This entry concerns a single T cell receptor (beta chain). No antigen is known for it. TCRdb reprocessed the 5' RACE reads via MiXCR and lists one record per CDR3 protein. The data contain 700,000 to 850,000 distinct CDR3 sequences, approximately 10% of them seen just once; the ten biggest clones take up approximately 0.5%. V was pared by 1 base and J by 5 bases, with 3 bases of the junction left unmatched. Germline V CDR1 and CDR2: SGHTA, FQGNSA. This CDR3 has 14 amino acids. The entry originates in a study of CD8 T cells in ankylosing spondylitis. Study observations and caveats: For ankylosing spondylitis blood, a TCR beta motif of 7 or 8 highly homologous variants appeared characteristic. Past studies reported some motif variants in reactive arthritis synovial fluid and blood.

Sequencing was performed on blood, either unsorted or a sorted T cell fraction (not recorded which). This clonotype was sampled from a male donor with ankylosing spondylitis. V gene TRBV7-2 combines with J gene TRBJ2-3; 7 positions match TRBD2. This chain's CDR3 is CASSLGGLLDTQYF. As DNA, the CDR3 is TGTGCCAGCAGCTTAGGGGGACTACTAGATACGCAGTATTTT.